The sequence of this T cell receptor (beta chain) was determined in a study of shared clonotypes between healthy human individuals. As for the study in general: Donors were a couple of women and a few men aged 18 to 49.

Cells designated naive CD8 were CD45RO-negative and were positively selected for CCR7, with terminally differentiated effector memory CD45RA+ cells excluded. Assay used: immunoSEQ multiplex PCR; TCRdb lists only in-frame clones, some missing. The table has around 2.1 million clones, under 95% seen once; the top ten hold more than 1.5%. Trimming cost V 0 bases and J 2 bases, with 18 bases left between them. Germline values: CDR1 SGHAT, CDR2 FQNNGV. This CDR3 is 18 amino acids long. The sequenced material came from naive CD8+ T cells from PBMCs. The chain is built from TRBV11-2 and TRBJ2-3, with TRBD2 as a possible D gene (5 bases). The receptor was derived from a man between 18 and 29 years old in good health. Some clones in this sample may be carry-over from other donors' samples. The chain's CDR3 is CASSLDQREFGITDTQYF. The CDR3 region has the DNA TGTGCCAGCAGCTTAGATCAACGGGAATTTGGGATCACAGATACGCAGTATTTT.